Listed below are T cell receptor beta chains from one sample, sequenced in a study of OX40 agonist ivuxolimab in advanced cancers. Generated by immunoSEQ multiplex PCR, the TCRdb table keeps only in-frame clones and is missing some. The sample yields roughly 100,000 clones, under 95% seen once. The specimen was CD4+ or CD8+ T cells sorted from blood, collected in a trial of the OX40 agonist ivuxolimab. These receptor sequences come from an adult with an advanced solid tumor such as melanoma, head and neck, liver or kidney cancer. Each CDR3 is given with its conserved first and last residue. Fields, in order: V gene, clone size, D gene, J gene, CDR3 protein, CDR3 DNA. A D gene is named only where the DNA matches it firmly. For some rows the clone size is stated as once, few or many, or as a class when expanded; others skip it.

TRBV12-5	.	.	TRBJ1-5	CASGPSGPNQPQHF	TGTGCTAGTGGTCCCTCGGGCCCCAATCAGCCCCAGCATTTT
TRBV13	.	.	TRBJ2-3	CASSPGRLTASTDTQYF	TGTGCCAGCAGCCCGGGCAGACTGACTGCTAGCACAGATACGCAGTATTTT
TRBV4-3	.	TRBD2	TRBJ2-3	CASSPLLAGGADTQYF	TGCGCCAGCAGCCCACTCTTAGCGGGGGGCGCAGATACGCAGTATTTT
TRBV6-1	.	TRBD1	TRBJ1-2	CASRDRGRGGYTF	TGTGCCAGCAGAGACAGGGGTAGAGGTGGCTACACCTTC
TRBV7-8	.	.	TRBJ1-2	CASSLQRTNYGYTF	TGTGCCAGCAGCTTACAACGTACTAACTATGGCTACACCTTC
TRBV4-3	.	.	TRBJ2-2	CASSQDMGSFGSAVGELFF	TGCGCCAGCAGCCAAGATATGGGATCCTTTGGGAGTGCGGTCGGGGAGCTGTTTTTT
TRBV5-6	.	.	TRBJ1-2	CASSFPQRQLANYGYTF	TGTGCCAGCAGCTTCCCCCAGAGACAACTAGCTAACTATGGCTACACCTTC
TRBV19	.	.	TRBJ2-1	CASSIVGLGSSYNEQFF	TGTGCCAGTAGTATAGTTGGGCTAGGCAGCTCCTACAATGAGCAGTTCTTC
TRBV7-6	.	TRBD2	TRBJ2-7	CASSLGTSNEQYF	TGTGCCAGCAGCCTCGGGACTAGCAACGAGCAGTACTTC
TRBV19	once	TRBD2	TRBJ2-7	CASSESGSYEQYF	TGTGCCAGTAGCGAAAGCGGGAGTTACGAGCAGTACTTC
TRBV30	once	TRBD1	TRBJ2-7	CAWSWGQGNYEQYF	TGTGCCTGGAGCTGGGGACAGGGAAACTACGAGCAGTACTTC
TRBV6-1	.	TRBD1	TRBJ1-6	CATTGASSYNSPLHF	TGTGCCACGACAGGGGCCAGCTCCTATAATTCACCCCTCCACTTT
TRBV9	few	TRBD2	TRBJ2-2	CASSQRDTSAYTGELFF	TGTGCCAGCAGCCAAAGAGATACTAGCGCATACACCGGGGAGCTGTTTTTT
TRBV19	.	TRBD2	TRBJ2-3	CASSMTSGRYSDTQYF	TGTGCCAGTAGTATGACTAGCGGGCGGTATTCAGATACGCAGTATTTT